Each of the 17 T cell receptor beta chains below was sequenced from the same sample in a study of response to subunit inactivated influenza vaccine. MiXCR was run by TCRdb on the RT-PCR reads, yielding one entry per CDR3 protein. Among approximately 500,000 distinct CDR3 sequences, approximately 12% were seen once, and the ten largest hold approximately 14%. Sequenced material: PBMCs from blood, taken roughly 6 weeks after vaccination. Receptor source: a man aged 45-60 years who received an inactivated influenza vaccine.

The rearrangement uses TRBV14 and TRBJ2-1, with D unclear. V shed 4 bases and J shed 12 bases, with 16 bases lying between them. Germline CDR1 and CDR2: SGHDN and FVKESK. This CDR3 has 13 residues. The CDR3 region has the DNA TGTGCCAGCAGCCCGGGCTTTAGGTCGTGGCAGTTCTTC. It specifies CASSPGFRSWQFF.

This clonotype was recorded a few times. The J gene is TRBJ2-5, the V gene TRBV20-1; D possibly corresponds to TRBD1 (5 bases). V was pared by 5 bases and J by 2 bases, with 15 bases between. Germline loops: CDR1 DFQATT, CDR2 SNEGSKA (reference sequence). CDR3 length: 14 amino acids. Here the CDR3 reads CSAARTSLQETQYF. The CDR3 DNA follows: TGCAGTGCTGCTCGGACAAGTCTTCAAGAGACCCAGTACTTC.

This clonotype came up a few times. This chain links TRBV5-6 with TRBJ2-7, with a possible D match to TRBD2 (6 bases). The V end was cut by 4 bases, the J end by 5 bases, with 16 bases between. The CDR3 covers 14 residues. CDR1 is SGHDT, CDR2 YYEEEE, per germline. For the CDR3, the DNA is TGTGCCAGCAGCCAGCGGGCCCTTACTAACGAGCAGTACTTC. This codes for CASSQRALTNEQYF.

The rearrangement links TRBV20-1 to TRBJ1-5; 7 nucleotides agree with TRBD1. V gave up 2 bases and J gave up 4 bases; unmatched junction bases: 2. Looked up from germline, CDR1 is DFQATT and CDR2 is SNEGSKA (reference sequence). The CDR3 runs 13 residues. The CDR3 DNA reads as TGCAGTGCTAGAATACAGGGGAATCAGCCCCAGCATTTT. It specifies CSARIQGNQPQHF.

This chain uses TRBV6-2 or TRBV6-3 with TRBJ2-7; 14 bases agree with TRBD2. The CDR3 runs to 18 residues. V lost 4 bases to trimming and J lost 4 bases; unmatched junction nucleotides: 12. Germline values: CDR1 MNHEY, CDR2 SVGEGT. The CDR3 bases are TGTGCCAGCAGTTTACCCGGGACTAGCGGGGGACACCTTTACGAGCAGTACTTC. Encoded protein: CASSLPGTSGGHLYEQYF.

This clonotype was counted ten times or more. The chain is built from TRBV12-3 or TRBV12-4 and TRBJ2-1; no reliable D call. The CDR3 has 11 residues. V lost 5 bases to trimming and J lost 10 bases, with 9 bases between them. DNA for the CDR3: TGTGCCAGCAGTCCTCGGTCGGAGCAGTTCTTC. It specifies CASSPRSEQFF.

This clonotype was detected only a few times. The chain couples TRBV7-2 to TRBJ2-1, with D perhaps matching TRBD1 (6 bases). This CDR3 contains 14 residues. The germline CDR1 and CDR2 sequences are SGHTA and FQGNSA. Trimming took off 4 bases at V and 1 base at J, with 8 bases between the two ends. This chain's CDR3 is CASSYRGSYNEQFF. The CDR3 DNA sequence: TGTGCCAGCAGCTATAGGGGGTCCTACAATGAGCAGTTCTTC.

This rearrangement joins TRBV12-3 or TRBV12-4 to TRBJ1-6; unclear D gene. This CDR3 is 13 amino acids long. The V gene lost 3 bases and the J gene lost 11 bases, with 11 bases spanning the gap. The CDR3 nucleotides read TGTGCCAGCAGTTTGGAGGGCCGAACACCCCTCCACTTT. Its translation is CASSLEGRTPLHF.

This clonotype was found many times. The chain has TRBV12-3 or TRBV12-4 and TRBJ1-1; perhaps TRBD1 as D (6 bases). The CDR3 is 12 amino acids. The V end lost 3 bases, the J end lost 6 bases, and 8 bases lay between the germline ends. CDR3 region: CASSLGGAEAFF. The CDR3 nucleotides are TGTGCCAGCAGTTTGGGGGGCGCTGAAGCTTTCTTT.

The table lists this clonotype with a few counts. The chain uses TRBV20-1 and TRBJ2-5, with 7 bases fitting TRBD2. CDR1 and CDR2 from the germline V gene are DFQATT and SNEGSKA (reference sequence). The junction had 11 bases not matched to a gene; V was cut back by 0 bases and J by 7 bases. The CDR3 has 15 amino acids. The CDR3 region is CSARDWRAGSGTQYF. CDR3 sequence (DNA): TGCAGTGCTAGAGATTGGCGAGCGGGGAGTGGGACCCAGTACTTC.

The rearrangement links TRBV20-1 to TRBJ1-1; D unresolved. V dropped 0 bases and J dropped 1 base, with 12 bases sitting between them. The germline V gene has CDR1 DFQATT and CDR2 SNEGSKA (reference sequence). This CDR3 contains 15 residues. As DNA, the CDR3 is TGCAGTGCTAGAGAGTGGCAGCGTAAGAACACTGAAGCTTTCTTT. Translated: CSAREWQRKNTEAFF.

The chain is built from TRBV6-2 or TRBV6-3 and TRBJ1-1; D not certain. CDR3 size: 14 residues. V lost 7 bases, J lost 0 bases, and 12 bases lay in between. Germline CDR1 MNHEY, CDR2 SVGEGT. The CDR3 protein is CASKLTVMNTEAFF. As DNA, the CDR3 is TGTGCCAGCAAATTGACGGTCATGAACACTGAAGCTTTCTTT.

The genes are TRBV9 and TRBJ2-7; possible D gene TRBD2, 6 bases. The length of the CDR3 is 14 residues. V was clipped by 1 base and J by 4 bases, with 12 bases between them. Germline V CDR1 and CDR2: SGDLS, YYNGEE. The CDR3: CASSVTAGGYEQYF. CDR3 nucleotides: TGTGCCAGCAGCGTAACAGCGGGTGGATACGAGCAGTACTTC.

The chain employs TRBV10-3 and TRBJ1-2; TRBD1 might be the D (5 bases). The CDR3 covers 13 residues. Germline lookup yields CDR1 ENHRY and CDR2 SYGVKD. Trimming took off 7 bases at V and 8 bases at J, with 17 bases between the two ends. This CDR3 is CAITEQASEGYTF. Written as DNA, the CDR3 is TGTGCCATCACGGAACAGGCCTCGGAGGGCTACACCTTC.

Many counts were recorded for this clonotype. This sequence joins TRBV29-1 and TRBJ2-5; tentative D call: TRBD2 (5 bases). Germline V CDR1 and CDR2: SQVTM, ANQGSEA. The CDR3 covers 10 residues. V shed 5 bases and J shed 6 bases, with 7 bases lying between them. Here the CDR3 DNA reads TGCAGCGTTCACGGGAAGACCCAGTACTTC. Translated, it gives CSVHGKTQYF.

This clonotype was picked up a small number of times. The chain couples TRBV5-4 to TRBJ1-5; D is undetermined. V was cut by 4 bases and J by 6 bases, with 17 bases left in between. The CDR3 length is 15 residues. Germline CDR1 and CDR2: SGHNT and YYREEE (reference sequence). Here the CDR3 reads CASSDGPGDSQPQHF. The DNA of the CDR3 is TGTGCCAGCAGCGACGGACCCGGAGATTCTCAGCCCCAGCATTTT.

This clonotype was detected many times. The chain recombines TRBV20-1 with TRBJ2-3, with 9 bases aligning to TRBD2. The ends lost 3 bases at V and 4 bases at J; junction bases unmatched: 5. The CDR3 contains 14 residues. Looked up from germline, CDR1 is DFQATT and CDR2 is SNEGSKA (reference sequence). The CDR3 reads CSARGGGGPDTQYF. The CDR3 coding sequence is TGCAGTGCTAGGGGCGGGGGGGGTCCAGATACGCAGTATTTT.